These 22 T cell receptor beta chains were all obtained from the same sample, sequenced in a study of blood T cell repertoires in COVID-19 (dated by TCRdb to about 2020). The library was prepared using the immunoSEQ multiplex PCR assay. The clones in this table, taken by TCRdb from immuneACCESS, are in-frame only. Not every clone is retained; where verified, under half of the shortfall comes from an unresolved V gene, and the cause of the rest is unknown. The sample records over 150,000 clones, 75% to 90% of which are singletons. The ten largest clones represent more than 5.5% of the sample. Sequencing used PBMCs or T cells enriched from blood (not recorded which). Every receptor here comes from a man aged 40-49 years who had recovered from COVID-19.

The gene calls are TRBV2 and TRBJ1-5, with D perhaps TRBD1 (5 bases). V was shortened by 5 bases and J by 7 bases, with 12 bases between the two germline ends. The CDR3 has 13 residues. CDR1 is SNHLY and CDR2 is FYNNEI in the germline V gene. The CDR3 coding sequence is TGTGCCAGCAGTTTGCGACAGTTCCAGCCCCAGCATTTT. This sequence encodes CASSLRQFQPQHF.

This chain uses TRBV7-9 with TRBJ1-3, with unresolved D. Per the germline V gene, CDR1 is SEHNR and CDR2 is FQNEAQ (reference sequence). This CDR3 is built from 15 residues. Trimming left V 1 base short and J 0 bases short, with 7 bases between. The CDR3 sequence: CASSLVTGSGNTIYF. As DNA, the CDR3 is TGTGCCAGCAGCTTAGTTACCGGCTCTGGAAACACCATATATTTT.

This clone occurred a few times. The chain links TRBV29-1 to TRBJ2-5, with D perhaps matching TRBD1 (5 bases). The CDR3 consists of 13 residues. V was trimmed by 2 bases and J by 9 bases, leaving 16 bases between them. The germline V gene has CDR1 SQVTM and CDR2 ANQGSEA. In DNA form, the CDR3 reads TGCAGCGTTGAATTTAGTACATCCAGGGCCCAGTACTTC. It translates to CSVEFSTSRAQYF.

The chain combines TRBV2 with TRBJ1-1; perhaps TRBD1 as D (5 bases). The CDR3 length is 13 residues. Germline CDR1 SNHLY, CDR2 FYNNEI. V was trimmed by 3 bases and J by 7 bases, leaving 12 bases between them. The CDR3 here is CASSDDAGGEAFF. The CDR3, as DNA: TGTGCCAGCAGTGATGATGCCGGGGGTGAAGCTTTCTTT.

The genes are TRBV25-1 and TRBJ2-1; 7 nucleotides match TRBD2. V lost 4 bases to trimming and J lost 9 bases; unmatched junction nucleotides: 6. Germline loops: CDR1 MGHDK, CDR2 SYGVNS. The CDR3 consists of 13 residues. The CDR3 protein is CASSVLAAGEQFF. The DNA for the CDR3 is TGTGCCAGCAGTGTGCTAGCGGCGGGTGAGCAGTTCTTC.

The chain is built from TRBV13 and TRBJ1-6; TRBD1 aligns across 7 bases. Germline lookup yields CDR1 PRHDT and CDR2 FYEKMQ (reference sequence). CDR3 length equals 17 residues. The ends lost 7 bases at V and 7 bases at J; junction bases unmatched: 16. The CDR3 is CASILPGEGARNSPLHF. The CDR3 coding sequence is TGTGCCAGCATCCTCCCCGGCGAGGGGGCTAGGAATTCACCCCTCCACTTT. The whole variable domain, filled in from reference TRBV13 and TRBJ1-6, reads AAGVIQSPRHLIKEKRETATLKCYPIPRHDTVYWYQQGPGQDPQFLISFYEKMQSDKGSIPDRFSAQQFSDYHSELNMSSLELGDSALYFCASILPGEGARNSPLHFGNGTRLTVT.

In its sample, this clone was seen a few times. V and J are TRBV28 and TRBJ2-7, with 7 nucleotides matching TRBD1. CDR3 length: 14 residues. CDR1 is MDHEN, CDR2 SYDVKM, per germline. The V and J ends lost 6 bases and 1 base, in that order; junction bases with no gene match: 6. The DNA of the CDR3 is TGTGCCAGCAGCCGGGACAGAACATCCTACGAGCAGTACTTC. It codes for CASSRDRTSYEQYF.

V and J are TRBV9 and TRBJ1-1; 7 nucleotides match TRBD1. Looked up from germline, CDR1 is SGDLS and CDR2 is YYNGEE. The CDR3 totals 17 residues. The V segment lost 0 bases and the J segment 0 bases; nucleotides outside the gene matches: 8. CDR3 DNA: TGTGCCAGCAGCGTAGTCCCGAGGACAGGCCTGAACACTGAAGCTTTCTTT. The encoded protein is CASSVVPRTGLNTEAFF.

This clone was observed a handful of times. V gene TRBV9 combines with J gene TRBJ2-1, with 8 bases lining up with TRBD2. V lost 3 bases and J lost 0; bases outside the gene matches: 5. Germline V gene data show CDR1 as SGDLS and CDR2 as YYNGEE. The CDR3 sequence is 16 residues long. This chain's CDR3 is CASSAHSGTSYNEQFF. The CDR3, as DNA: TGTGCCAGCAGCGCCCATAGCGGGACCTCCTACAATGAGCAGTTCTTC.

This chain uses TRBV24-1 with TRBJ2-3, with 12 nucleotides matching TRBD2. CDR1 KGHDR and CDR2 SFDVKD come from the germline V gene. The CDR3 runs 18 residues. J lost 4 bases, V lost 1 base, and 8 bases had no gene match. CDR3 loop: CATSDFGLAGRGADTQYF. For the CDR3, the DNA is TGTGCCACCAGTGATTTCGGACTAGCGGGGCGGGGCGCAGATACGCAGTATTTT.

This clone was observed a handful of times. V is TRBV30 and J is TRBJ1-6; maybe TRBD1 (6 bases). Germline V CDR1 and CDR2: GTSNPN, SVGIG (reference sequence). Trimming left V 3 bases short and J 10 bases short, with 16 bases between. The CDR3 spans 14 residues. CDR3 bases: TGTGCCTGGAGCCGGGACACCTTCCCCTCACCCCTCCACTTT. Translating gives CAWSRDTFPSPLHF. The complete variable domain, with remaining parts taken from reference TRBV30 and TRBJ1-6, reads SQTIHQWPATLVQPVGSPLSLECTVEGTSNPNLYWYRQAAGRGLQLLFYSVGIGQISSEVPQNLSASRPQDRQFILSSKKLLLSDSGFYLCAWSRDTFPSPLHFGNGTRLTVT.

The chain employs TRBV10-2 and TRBJ1-5; TRBD1 aligns across 8 bases. J was trimmed by 7 bases and V by 0 bases; bases with no gene match: 5. The germline V gene has CDR1 WSHSY and CDR2 SAAADI. The CDR3 has 15 amino acids. The CDR3 reads CASSESTGVGQPQHF. The CDR3 nucleotides read TGCGCCAGCAGTGAGTCGACAGGGGTGGGGCAGCCCCAGCATTTT.

This chain uses TRBV27 with TRBJ2-7; possibly TRBD1 for D (5 bases). Trimming cost V 6 bases and J 0 bases, with 12 bases left between them. Germline values: CDR1 MNHEY, CDR2 SMNVEV (reference sequence). This CDR3 is 14 amino acids long. The CDR3 sequence: CASRGQGISYEQYF. DNA for the CDR3: TGTGCCAGCAGAGGACAAGGCATCTCCTACGAGCAGTACTTC.

This clone was seen a few times. The gene calls are TRBV5-4 and TRBJ1-1, with 11 bases matching TRBD1. There are 15 residues in the CDR3. The junction had 2 bases not matched to a gene; V was cut back by 0 bases and J by 4 bases. Germline CDR1 and CDR2: SGHNT and YYREEE (reference sequence). The CDR3 region is CASSLAGTGGTEAFF. CDR3 nucleotide sequence: TGTGCCAGCAGCTTGGCCGGGACAGGGGGCACTGAAGCTTTCTTT.

The chain links TRBV9 to TRBJ2-1; D perhaps matches TRBD2 (5 bases). V lost 0 bases and J 4 bases, leaving 11 bases between the germline ends. CDR3 length equals 15 residues. Germline V gene lookup returns CDR1 SGDLS and CDR2 YYNGEE. Written as DNA, the CDR3 is TGTGCCAGCAGCGTAGCTCCGACGGGATACAATGAGCAGTTCTTC. It specifies CASSVAPTGYNEQFF.

The gene calls are TRBV28 and TRBJ2-5; TRBD1 agrees at 8 bases. The V gene end was trimmed by 5 bases and the J gene end by 2 bases; junction bases not matched to a gene: 4. Germline V gives CDR1 MDHEN, CDR2 SYDVKM. The CDR3 is made up of 14 amino acids. This CDR3 is CASSTDRGQETQYF. In nucleotides, the CDR3 is TGTGCCAGCAGTACCGACAGGGGACAAGAGACCCAGTACTTC. Full variable domain (remainder filled in from reference TRBV28 and TRBJ2-5): DVKVTQSSRYLVKRTGEKVFLECVQDMDHENMFWYRQDPGLGLRLIYFSYDVKMKEKGDIPEGYSVSREKKERFSLILESASTNQTSMYLCASSTDRGQETQYFGPGTRLLVL.

J is TRBJ1-2 and V is TRBV28, with 12 nucleotides matching TRBD1. This CDR3 is 17 amino acids long. The germline gives CDR1 MDHEN, CDR2 SYDVKM. V trimming: 7 bases; J trimming: 1 base; junction bases outside the gene matches: 10. CDR3 bases: TGTGCCAGCAACAGAGGGACAGGGGGCGCGGGTAACTATGGCTACACCTTC. This gives the protein CASNRGTGGAGNYGYTF.

V usage is TRBV27 and J usage is TRBJ1-1; possibly TRBD1 for D (5 bases). Germline CDR1 reads MNHEY; CDR2 reads SMNVEV (reference sequence). The V gene lost 7 bases and the J gene lost 7 bases, with 22 bases spanning the gap. This CDR3 is built from 15 residues. CDR3 sequence: CASIPHGGKEGEAFF. CDR3 DNA sequence: TGTGCCAGCATCCCTCACGGGGGGAAGGAGGGTGAAGCTTTCTTT.

As DNA, the CDR3 is TGTGCCAGTGCCGCCCGGCTAGCGGGAGTGAAGTACAATGAGCAGTTCTTC. This translates into CASAARLAGVKYNEQFF. V is TRBV19 and J is TRBJ2-1, with 10 bases aligning to TRBD2. The trim removed 8 bases at V and 4 bases at J, leaving 14 bases unmatched. Germline V gene data show CDR1 as LNHDA and CDR2 as SQIVND (reference sequence). This CDR3 comprises 17 residues.

The V and J genes are TRBV5-4 and TRBJ1-6, with TRBD1 identical over 10 bases. From germline, CDR1 is SGHNT and CDR2 YYREEE (reference sequence). The CDR3 consists of 16 residues. V lost 2 bases and J lost 5; bases outside the gene matches: 4. The CDR3 DNA is TGTGCCAGCAGCTTCCGGGACAGGGGAAATAATTCACCCCTCCACTTT. This encodes CASSFRDRGNNSPLHF.

The genes are TRBV5-4 and TRBJ1-2; 10 nucleotides match TRBD1. This CDR3 comprises 15 residues. CDR1 SGHNT and CDR2 YYREEE come from the germline V gene (reference sequence). V shed 2 bases, J shed 8 bases, and the junction held 9 bases outside the gene matches. The CDR3 DNA is TGTGCCAGCAGCTTCCCCATGGACAGGGGGGGAGGCTACACCTTC. Encoded protein: CASSFPMDRGGGYTF.

J is TRBJ1-2 and V is TRBV30, with D tentatively TRBD1 (6 bases). CDR1 is GTSNPN and CDR2 is SVGIG in the germline V gene (reference sequence). V was cut by 0 bases and J by 6 bases, with 14 bases left in between. The CDR3 has 14 amino acids. The CDR3 reads CAWSVLGTSDGYTF. The DNA for the CDR3 is TGTGCCTGGAGTGTACTCGGGACATCGGATGGCTACACCTTC.